This T cell receptor beta chain was recorded in a study of T cell changes during pregnancy in multiple sclerosis. Profiled with immunoSEQ multiplex PCR; TCRdb holds only in-frame clones, not every one. The profile shows over 90,000 clones, around 90% of them singletons. After removal of 0 bases from V and 5 bases from J, the junction contained 2 bases not matched to a gene. CDR1 is SGHRS and CDR2 is YFSETQ in the germline V gene. CDR3 size: 15 residues. This clonotype was obtained from a female donor with multiple sclerosis, enrolled in a pregnancy study. This sequence joins TRBV5-1 and TRBJ2-2; 9 bases match TRBD1. Sequenced material: peripheral blood, taken before pregnancy. For the CDR3, the DNA is TGCGCCAGCAGCTTGGAGGGACAGGGAACCGGGGAGCTGTTTTTT. Translated, it gives CASSLEGQGTGELFF.